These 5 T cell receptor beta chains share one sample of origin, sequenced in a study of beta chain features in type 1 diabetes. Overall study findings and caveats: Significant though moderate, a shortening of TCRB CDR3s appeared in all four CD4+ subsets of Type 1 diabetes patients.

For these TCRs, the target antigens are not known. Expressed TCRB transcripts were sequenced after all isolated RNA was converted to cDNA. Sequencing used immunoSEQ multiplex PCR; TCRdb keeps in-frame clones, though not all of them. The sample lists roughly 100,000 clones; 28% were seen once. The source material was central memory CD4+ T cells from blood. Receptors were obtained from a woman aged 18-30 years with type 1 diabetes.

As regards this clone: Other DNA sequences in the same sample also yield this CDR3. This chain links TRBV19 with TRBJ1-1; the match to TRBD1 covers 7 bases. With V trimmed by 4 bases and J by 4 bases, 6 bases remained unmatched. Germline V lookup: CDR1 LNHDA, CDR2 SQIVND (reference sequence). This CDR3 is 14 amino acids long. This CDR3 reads CASSTRQGRTEAFF. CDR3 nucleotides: TGTGCCAGTAGTACCCGACAGGGACGCACTGAAGCTTTCTTT. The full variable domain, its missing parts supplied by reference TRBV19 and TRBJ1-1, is DGGITQSPKYLFRKEGQNVTLSCEQNLNHDAMYWYRQDPGQGLRLIYYSQIVNDFQKGDIAEGYSVSREKKESFPLTVTSAQKNPTAFYLCASSTRQGRTEAFFGQGTRLTVV.

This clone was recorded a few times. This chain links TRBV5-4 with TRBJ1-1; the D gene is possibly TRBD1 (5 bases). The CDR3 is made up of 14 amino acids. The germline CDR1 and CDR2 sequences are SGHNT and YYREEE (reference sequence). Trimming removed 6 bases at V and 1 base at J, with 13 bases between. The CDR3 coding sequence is TGTGCCAGCACAGTCGGGGGGTCGAACACTGAAGCTTTCTTT. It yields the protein CASTVGGSNTEAFF.

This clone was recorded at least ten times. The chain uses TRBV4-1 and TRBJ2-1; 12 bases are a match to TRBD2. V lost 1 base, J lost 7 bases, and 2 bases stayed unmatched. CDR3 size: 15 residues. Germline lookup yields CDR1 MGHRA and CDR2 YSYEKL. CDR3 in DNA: TGCGCCAGCAGCCAAGCTAGCGGGAGGGGTAATGAGCAGTTCTTC. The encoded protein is CASSQASGRGNEQFF.

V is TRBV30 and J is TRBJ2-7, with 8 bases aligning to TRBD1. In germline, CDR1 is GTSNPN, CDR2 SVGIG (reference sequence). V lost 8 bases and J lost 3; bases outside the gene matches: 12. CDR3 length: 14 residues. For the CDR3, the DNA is TGTGCCGCAATAGCCGGGACAGGAATCTACGAGCAGTACTTC. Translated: CAAIAGTGIYEQYF.

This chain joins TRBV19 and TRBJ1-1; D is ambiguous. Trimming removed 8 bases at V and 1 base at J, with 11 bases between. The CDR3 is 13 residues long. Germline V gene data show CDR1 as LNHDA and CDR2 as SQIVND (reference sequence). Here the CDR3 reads CASSRRQNTEAFF. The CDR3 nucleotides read TGTGCCAGTTCCCGAAGACAGAACACTGAAGCTTTCTTT. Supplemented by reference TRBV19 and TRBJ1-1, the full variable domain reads DGGITQSPKYLFRKEGQNVTLSCEQNLNHDAMYWYRQDPGQGLRLIYYSQIVNDFQKGDIAEGYSVSREKKESFPLTVTSAQKNPTAFYLCASSRRQNTEAFFGQGTRLTVV.